These T cell receptor beta chains were read from a single sample in a study of T cell clusters in autoimmune cytopenias. From its re-call of the multiplex PCR reads, TCRdb lists each CDR3 protein once, without DNA. The sample has 9,500 to 11,000 distinct CDR3 sequences. The sample was also reused in another study, on T cell repertoires in aging, cancer and after chemotherapy.

Sequencing was carried out using peripheral blood. These receptors all stem from a human donor in good health. The CDR3 runs from the conserved cysteine through the conserved F or W. The size field is filled for only some rows; it gives once, few, many or a size class.

clone size	CDR3 length	V gene	J gene	CDR3 protein
medium-sized	13	TRBV19	TRBJ1-2	CASRLGPYYGYTF
.	13	TRBV29-1	TRBJ2-7	CSVVLAGGGEQYF
.	14	TRBV6-2/TRBV6-3	TRBJ1-4	CASRIHRVEEKLFF
.	15	TRBV20-1	TRBJ1-3	CSARAGQGPGNTIYF
.	14	TRBV12-3/TRBV12-4	TRBJ1-1	CASSFRGVNTEAFF
medium-sized	14	TRBV18	TRBJ2-7	CASSRDRDSYEQYF
medium-sized	14	TRBV5-6	TRBJ1-2	CASSPGVGGYGYTF
.	13	TRBV6-5	TRBJ1-6	CASRRGANSPLHF
medium-sized	14	TRBV7-9	TRBJ2-7	CASSLGQGADEQYF
.	13	TRBV6-1	TRBJ1-5	CASSGGSNQPQHF
medium-sized	15	TRBV7-9	TRBJ2-7	CASRDGTGSSYEQYF
medium-sized	13	TRBV15	TRBJ2-7	CATSSGVDYEQYF
.	18	TRBV12-3/TRBV12-4	TRBJ2-2	CASSWGKGQGRSTGELFF
medium-sized	14	TRBV20-1	TRBJ2-1	CSARGARGNNEQFF
.	11	TRBV25-1	TRBJ2-7	CASGQGTEQYF
.	14	TRBV12-3/TRBV12-4	TRBJ1-5	CATTTSRVDQPQHF
.	14	TRBV15	TRBJ1-4	CATSRTGGFEKLFF
.	14	TRBV5-1	TRBJ1-2	CASSLEATNYGYTF
medium-sized	16	TRBV12-3/TRBV12-4	TRBJ2-2	CASSLEGDSHTGELFF
.	13	TRBV21-1	TRBJ1-1	CASNRSMNTEAFF
.	12	TRBV6-1	TRBJ1-5	CASATGNQPQHF
medium-sized	18	TRBV27	TRBJ1-6	CASSLQGAGAAFNSPLHF
.	15	TRBV12-3/TRBV12-4	TRBJ1-3	CASSPGTASGNTIYF
.	14	TRBV6-4	TRBJ2-1	CASSDGLAGNEQFF
.	14	TRBV10-3	TRBJ2-7	CAISELQGGYEQYF
medium-sized	12	TRBV6-1	TRBJ2-7	CASSEHSYEQYF
medium-sized	14	TRBV30	TRBJ1-6	CAWSVGGGNSPLHF
.	13	TRBV18	TRBJ2-3	CASSPVVSDTQYF
medium-sized	13	TRBV6-6	TRBJ1-2	CASNPDSNYGYTF
.	15	TRBV12-3/TRBV12-4	TRBJ1-5	CASTKGGRSNQPQHF
.	12	TRBV30	TRBJ2-7	CAWRDLKREQFF
.	17	TRBV7-2	TRBJ2-6	CASSLTVFYSGANVLTF
medium-sized	14	TRBV12-3/TRBV12-4	TRBJ1-2	CASSLEPGPRGYTF
medium-sized	14	TRBV6-5	TRBJ1-6	CASSGQGHRVTLHF
.	17	TRBV27	TRBJ2-3	CASSLSRSSGATDTQYF
.	18	TRBV20-1	TRBJ2-7	CSARDLASGGSLSYEQYF
.	14	TRBV6-1	TRBJ2-3	CASRTGGGVDTQYF
.	15	TRBV5-4	TRBJ1-4	CASSSPGQTNEKLFF
.	18	TRBV5-4	TRBJ2-5	CASSLAERARDRGETQYF
.	16	TRBV11-1	TRBJ2-5	CASSLGLAGTRETQYF
.	15	TRBV5-1	TRBJ1-2	CASSLSGSRINGYTF
.	15	TRBV2	TRBJ1-4	CASSGTGAKNEKLFF
.	19	TRBV4-1	TRBJ2-1	CASSQGGSGGPIGYNEQFF
.	11	TRBV27	TRBJ2-3	CAVRSGDTQYF
medium-sized	13	TRBV27	TRBJ2-2	CASTRQNTGELFF
.	13	TRBV23-1	TRBJ2-7	CASSHDRTHEQYF
medium-sized	11	TRBV7-2	TRBJ2-7	CASSSRDEQYF
.	14	TRBV5-1	TRBJ2-1	CASSDGTSGGEQFF
.	14	TRBV5-6	TRBJ1-1	CASSSLRDSGEAFF
medium-sized	13	TRBV19	TRBJ1-2	CASRLGGSDGYTF
.	13	TRBV28	TRBJ1-4	CARRVSTNEKLFF
.	15	TRBV12-3/TRBV12-4	TRBJ2-1	CASSLDASSYNEQFF
.	15	TRBV18	TRBJ2-5	CASSPWDGSQETQYF
.	13	TRBV30	TRBJ1-5	CACGPQWGQPQHF
.	14	TRBV5-1	TRBJ1-2	CASSLAGGAYGYTF
.	17	TRBV12-3/TRBV12-4	TRBJ2-1	CASSLAPGWDGYNEQFF
.	14	TRBV2	TRBJ2-3	CAFQTSGGTDTQYF
.	22	TRBV7-2	TRBJ2-7	CASSLVPGAGRSKRGAHYEQYF
.	14	TRBV18	TRBJ1-6	CASGNDRTRSPLHF
.	14	TRBV6-2/TRBV6-3	TRBJ2-3	CASSYSRATDTQYF